This T cell receptor (beta chain) was sequenced in a study of vaccination and CD4 T cells after COVID-19. Treatment in this sample: roughly ten-day PBMC culture with coronavirus spike peptide pools or control peptides (ViraFEST assay). The trim removed 3 bases at V and 0 bases at J, leaving 8 bases unmatched. The CDR3 loop spans 17 amino acids. Looked up from germline, CDR1 is DFQATT and CDR2 is SNEGSKA (reference sequence). The table lists this clonotype with a count of one. Antigen unknown. Researchers used the Oncomine TCR Beta short-read assay to sequence DNA from cultured CD4+ T cells. TCRdb called the PCR reads again in MiXCR, with one record for every CDR3 protein. Seen here are roughly 8,000 distinct CDR3 sequences, approximately 50% observed once, and the top ten hold 40%.

The sample taken for sequencing was CD4+ T cells from blood, cultured in vitro. The chain combines TRBV20-1 with TRBJ2-3; 11 positions agree with TRBD2. The origin of this receptor is a human donor who had recovered from COVID-19. For the CDR3, the DNA is TGCAGTGCTAGTAGCGGGGGGGAGATTTTTAGCACAGATACGCAGTATTTT. Translating gives CSASSGGEIFSTDTQYF.